This T cell receptor beta chain was profiled in a study of blood T cell repertoires in COVID-19 (dated by TCRdb to 2019 to 2021). General notes on the study: Samples covering the acute and convalescent phases of COVID-19 were provided by collaborators in the United States, Italy and Spain. The material from the prospective study consisted of cDNA or gDNA derived from T cells, B-cell-depleted T cells, or PBMCs. Deeply sampled blood TCRbeta repertoires from subjects exposed to, actively infected with, or recovered from COVID-19 were included in the dataset. A freely available public database, intended as a resource for researchers studying the immune response to SARS-CoV-2, is where the repertoires were released. The samples were drawn from two sources: the first 160 participants of the ongoing ImmuneRACE study, and fewer than 1,500 subjects contributed by 6 global collaborators. Nearly every sample came with metadata listing a de-identified subject ID, COVID-19 status, age in years and sex. HLA class I and class II types, where available, came from metadata supplied by the sample provider rather than from assay-based typing. Paper-wide results and their limitations: The quantity of clinical and demographic metadata differed by source and by participant and was supplied without curation.

The immunoSEQ Assay, a bias-controlled multiplex PCR, was used to amplify TCRbeta CDR3 regions from genomic DNA. In the original analysis: Nucleated cell counts per sample were estimated from amplification of reference gene primers within the assay. Sequence reads were collapsed and filtered to measure the absolute abundance of every unique TCRbeta CDR3 rearrangement. For each sample, productive Simpson clonality was calculated as the square root of Simpson's diversity index over productive rearrangements. TCRdb mirrors the immuneACCESS table, restricted to in-frame sequences. Some clones are absent from its copies; in checked studies, under half trace to an unresolved V gene, and the reason for the others is unknown. The DNA gave D and trimming, while V, J and clone size come from that table. In this sample the table shows some 250,000 clones, more than 75% of which occur a single time. Clones ranked in the top ten supply 2.3% of the sample.

Participants in the prospective study were enrolled through a virtual design, were aged roughly 18 to 100 years, and lived in approximately 25 United States geographic areas. To assign participants to cohorts, the prospective study relied on clinical history that participants themselves reported in a screening survey and a study questionnaire. Each participant in the prospective study had whole blood, serum and a nasopharyngeal or oropharyngeal swab collected by mobile phlebotomists. Participants in the prospective study had the option to provide additional blood draws and questionnaires over a 2-month period. Prospective study blood samples were shipped either frozen or at room temperature before DNA extraction. Concerning this clone: The antigen it recognizes is unknown. No qualities accompany the bases; no much larger clone lies one base away.

Per the germline V gene, MGHDK is the CDR1 and SYGVNS is the CDR2. V is shortened by 3 bases, J by 5 bases, and the region joining them spans 10 bases. From the cysteine through the phenylalanine, the CDR3 covers 13 amino acids. Solely the CDR3 DNA is kept, with 39 bases framed from the first base. Sequencing used PBMCs or T cells enriched from blood (not recorded which). This TCR was sampled from a woman between 35 and 50 years old with acute COVID-19. The sequence joins TRBV25-1 to TRBJ1-2, with TRBD1 perhaps the D gene, on 6 matching bases. The nucleotides read TGTGCCAGCAGTGAGTTCCAGGGGTATGGCTACACCTTC. This translates into CASSEFQGYGYTF.